These T cell receptor beta chains were read from a single sample in a study of blood T cell repertoires in COVID-19. Measured with immunoSEQ multiplex PCR; TCRdb has only the in-frame clones, and not every one. The sample comprises around 130,000 clones, roughly 84% of which are singletons, and roughly 3.9% rests with the top ten. The sample was PBMCs or T cells enriched from blood (not recorded which). The origin of the receptors is a woman aged 25 to 45 who had recovered from COVID-19. Each CDR3 is given with its conserved first and last residue. The order of the fields is V gene, J gene, CDR3 protein.

>TRBV6-2/TRBV6-3|TRBJ2-1
CASSHPQVGEQFF
>TRBV5-1|TRBJ2-7
CASSLGGGGSYEQYF
>TRBV3-1/TRBV3-2|TRBJ2-2
CASSTGTSNTGELFF
>TRBV4-2|TRBJ2-3
CASSQGTGGADTQYF
>TRBV2|TRBJ1-2
CAGTGTGELEGYTF
>TRBV7-2|TRBJ2-1
CASSFRLVEIGSYNEQFF
>TRBV30|TRBJ1-6
CAWTTGTGVNSPLHF
>TRBV5-1|TRBJ2-3
CASSLGGGFTDTQYF
>TRBV5-4|TRBJ2-1
CASSPSVAGVYNEQFF
>TRBV14|TRBJ2-3
CASSRTSGRAWGTDTQYF
>TRBV4-1|TRBJ2-7
CASSQSLVRGYEQYF
>TRBV25-1|TRBJ2-1
CASSEGGYWRSNEQFF
>TRBV28|TRBJ2-7
CASRPVGASYEQYF
>TRBV6-2/TRBV6-3|TRBJ2-7
CASSYPAGTSGSEQYF
>TRBV7-3|TRBJ1-1
CASSLSPAGYPTEAFF
>TRBV7-3|TRBJ2-2
CASSPSGSYTGELFF
>TRBV5-8|TRBJ2-3
CASSLVGSDTQYF
>TRBV6-5|TRBJ1-4
CASSSRGGHNEKLFF
>TRBV29-1|TRBJ1-1
CSVPAGPYTEAFF
>TRBV5-1|TRBJ1-1
CASSNRPMNTEAFF
>TRBV6-4|TRBJ1-2
CASSDPPEEPEGGGYTF
>TRBV6-5|TRBJ2-5
CASMHGGPGETQYF
>TRBV9|TRBJ2-3
CASSAVGLVGGADTQYF
>TRBV5-8|TRBJ1-2
CASSLLQPEDIIHGYTF
>TRBV3-1/TRBV3-2|TRBJ2-3
CASSQVGAVPTADTQYF
>TRBV27|TRBJ1-5
CASSHEINQPQHF
>TRBV7-9|TRBJ1-1
CASSLVGGRTEAFF
>TRBV7-6|TRBJ2-7
CASSLTNSYEQYF
>TRBV5-4|TRBJ2-5
CASSPKKTGRETQYF
>TRBV7-6|TRBJ2-5
CASSDRDNQETQYF
>TRBV28|TRBJ2-7
CASSQASGGSYEQYF
>TRBV12-3/TRBV12-4|TRBJ2-5
CASRLQGWETQYF
>TRBV30|TRBJ2-7
CAWTTGGGREQYF
>TRBV4-1|TRBJ2-5
CASRLAGVETQYF
>TRBV5-1|TRBJ1-3
CASRPTVSGNTIYF
>TRBV28|TRBJ1-3
CASSLRKPGNTIYF
>TRBV19|TRBJ2-3
CASSLSTRGADTQYF
>TRBV3-1/TRBV3-2|TRBJ2-3
CASSQRLADTQYF
>TRBV7-2|TRBJ2-3
CASSLRLAGSTDTQYF
>TRBV19|TRBJ1-5
CASSIPGFLDPNQPQHF
>TRBV5-1|TRBJ2-4
CASSLGGAKNIQYF
>TRBV6-4|TRBJ1-6
CASSMFQGYNSPLHF
>TRBV4-1|TRBJ2-3
CASSQVRITDTQYF
>TRBV4-3|TRBJ1-2
CASSQDTGYGYTF
>TRBV5-1|TRBJ2-2
CASSTIGGTGELFF
>TRBV2|TRBJ1-6
CASNPDRVNSPLHF
>TRBV5-6|TRBJ1-5
CASSFMGRQANQPQHF
>TRBV9|TRBJ2-2
CASSPRTSFAGELFF
>TRBV18|TRBJ2-7
CASSPPNSGNYYEQYF
>TRBV3-1/TRBV3-2|TRBJ2-4
CASSQGSGTSGRLAKNIQYF
>TRBV9|TRBJ2-1
CASSATGLPGNEQFF
>TRBV19|TRBJ2-7
CASSIGMGQGAYEQYF
>TRBV19|TRBJ1-5
CASSIGLDRGGNQPQHF